The 19 T cell receptor beta chains in this list originate from one sample, sequenced in a study of blood T cell repertoires in COVID-19 (dated by TCRdb to 2020 to 2021). Library method: the immunoSEQ multiplex PCR assay. TCRdb obtained this table from immuneACCESS and retained in-frame rearrangements with V and J assigned. These tables miss some clones; where compared with another copy, unresolved V genes account for less than half of the shortfall, and the remainder is unexplained. Present in this sample are about 89,000 clones, about 85% of which were seen just once. The ten largest clones take up 15% of the sample. Sequencing was done on a sample of peripheral blood. These receptors came from a male donor with acute or convalescent COVID-19.

The J gene is TRBJ1-2, the V gene TRBV30; D ambiguous. The CDR3 has 13 amino acids. V lost 4 bases, J lost 3 bases, and 12 bases lay in between. Germline assignment: CDR1 GTSNPN and CDR2 SVGIG (reference sequence). The CDR3 nucleotides read TGTGCCTGGACCTGGTCCGGGGACTATGGCTACACCTTC. This gives the protein CAWTWSGDYGYTF.

This chain connects TRBV29-1 to TRBJ1-2; 8 bases are a match to TRBD1. The CDR3 contains 14 residues. V shed 7 bases, J shed 2 bases, and the junction held 9 bases outside the gene matches. Germline CDR1 reads SQVTM; CDR2 reads ANQGSEA. Written as DNA, the CDR3 is TGCAGCGCCGAGTTTGGACAGGGCAACTATGGCTACACCTTC. Its protein is CSAEFGQGNYGYTF.

The DNA for the CDR3 is TGTGCCAGCTCACCACTCACGGGGGGGGACACTGAAGCTTTCTTT. It specifies CASSPLTGGDTEAFF. V and J are TRBV18 and TRBJ1-1; possible D gene TRBD1, 5 bases. Germline values: CDR1 KGHSH, CDR2 LQKENI. This CDR3 spans 15 amino acids. Trimming left V 1 base short and J 3 bases short, with 12 bases between.

The chain carries TRBV19 and TRBJ2-6; TRBD1 aligns across 8 bases. The CDR3 has 17 amino acids. The V segment lost 6 bases and the J segment 1 base; nucleotides outside the gene matches: 8. The germline gives CDR1 LNHDA, CDR2 SQIVND (reference sequence). The CDR3, as DNA: TGTGCCAGTAGCGCGGGTCAGGGGGCGTCTGGGGCCAACGTCCTGACTTTC. Amino acids: CASSAGQGASGANVLTF.

This clone was recorded only once. As DNA, the CDR3 is TGTGCCAGCAGTTACTCCGGCGGCCGCTATGGCTACACCTTC. It translates to CASSYSGGRYGYTF. V is TRBV6-2 or TRBV6-3 and J is TRBJ1-2; D unresolved. CDR3 length: 14 residues. Deletions cut 0 bases from V and 4 bases from J, with 9 bases between. Germline assignment: CDR1 MNHEY and CDR2 SVGEGT.

CDR3 in amino acids: CASSTPFRDQGNEQFF. The CDR3 DNA follows: TGTGCCAGCAGCACGCCTTTCCGGGACCAGGGGAATGAGCAGTTCTTC. J is TRBJ2-1 and V is TRBV7-8; TRBD1 is a possible D gene (6 bases). This CDR3 has 16 amino acids. Germline V lookup: CDR1 SGHVS, CDR2 FQNEAQ. Trimming pared 5 bases from V and 7 bases from J, leaving 21 bases between.

The chain links TRBV6-1 to TRBJ1-1; maybe TRBD1 (5 bases). Trimming stripped 3 bases from V and 1 base from J, with 12 bases between. Germline CDR1 and CDR2: MNHNS and SASEGT. This CDR3 is 15 amino acids long. CDR3 DNA sequence: TGTGCCAGCAGTGAGATTCCAGGGTCGAACACTGAAGCTTTCTTT. This translates into CASSEIPGSNTEAFF.

V usage is TRBV7-6 and J usage is TRBJ2-1, with D possibly TRBD2 on 6 matching bases. The germline CDR1 and CDR2 sequences are SGHVS and FNYEAQ. CDR3 length equals 15 residues. The germline V and J ends were trimmed by 3 bases and 4 bases, with 13 bases remaining between them. Written as DNA, the CDR3 is TGTGCCAGCAGCTTCTTTAGCGGCCAGTACAATGAGCAGTTCTTC. Encoded protein: CASSFFSGQYNEQFF.

This chain connects TRBV4-1 to TRBJ1-2; no reliable D call. The CDR3 is 15 amino acids. Germline loops: CDR1 MGHRA, CDR2 YSYEKL. V lost 0 bases and J lost 8, with 16 bases in between. This CDR3 reads CASSQDRLSSGGYTF. In nucleotides, the CDR3 is TGCGCCAGCAGCCAAGATCGATTAAGCTCGGGGGGCTACACCTTC.

V usage is TRBV24-1 and J usage is TRBJ2-3, with 12 bases that match TRBD2. Germline CDR1 and CDR2: KGHDR and SFDVKD. The CDR3 loop spans 16 amino acids. Germline trimming cut 4 bases from V and 8 bases from J; bases unmatched to any gene: 9. This CDR3 is CATSEPSGGAIGTQYF. CDR3 nucleotides: TGTGCCACCAGTGAGCCTAGCGGGGGGGCCATTGGTACGCAGTATTTT.

The genes are TRBV18 and TRBJ2-3; the match to TRBD2 covers 8 bases. CDR3 size: 15 residues. V dropped 3 bases and J dropped 4; count of bases not matched to a gene: 6. The V gene's germline CDR1 is KGHSH and CDR2 LQKENI. In nucleotides, the CDR3 is TGTGCCAGCTCACCTGGTAGCGGGGATCCAGATACGCAGTATTTT. Translating gives CASSPGSGDPDTQYF.

This clone has only one observation. This chain connects TRBV29-1 to TRBJ2-5, with 9 bases identical to TRBD1. The CDR3 is made up of 13 amino acids. Germline CDR1 SQVTM, CDR2 ANQGSEA. With V trimmed by 7 bases and J by 2 bases, 5 bases remained unmatched. The CDR3 reads CSGTGVSQETQYF. The CDR3 DNA sequence: TGCAGCGGGACAGGGGTTTCTCAAGAGACCCAGTACTTC.

This clone has a handful of counts. This rearrangement joins TRBV18 to TRBJ1-2; 7 bases agree with TRBD1. The CDR3 runs to 15 residues. Germline assignment: CDR1 KGHSH and CDR2 LQKENI. The ends lost 6 bases at V and 4 bases at J; junction bases unmatched: 11. The CDR3 protein is CASSNPGQNLYGYTF. The CDR3 coding sequence is TGTGCCAGCTCCAACCCGGGACAGAATCTCTATGGCTACACCTTC.

The chain couples TRBV18 to TRBJ1-6; TRBD1 aligns across 9 bases. This CDR3 has 15 amino acids. With 6 bases clipped from V and 7 bases from J, the junction kept 7 bases outside the gene matches. Germline values: CDR1 KGHSH, CDR2 LQKENI. The CDR3 sequence: CASSRDRVWNSPLHF. CDR3 bases: TGTGCCAGCTCCCGGGACAGGGTGTGGAATTCACCCCTCCACTTT.

The chain recombines TRBV2 with TRBJ2-5; 10 positions match TRBD2. Trimming removed 2 bases from V and 4 bases from J; junction bases left unmatched: 4. The V gene's germline CDR1 is SNHLY and CDR2 FYNNEI. CDR3 length: 15 amino acids. The CDR3 is CASSEQRGGRETQYF. CDR3 DNA sequence: TGTGCCAGCAGTGAACAGCGGGGGGGCCGAGAGACCCAGTACTTC.

The chain is built from TRBV19 and TRBJ1-5, with D possibly matching TRBD1 (6 bases). The germline CDR1 and CDR2 sequences are LNHDA and SQIVND (reference sequence). V lost 3 bases and J lost 7, with 13 bases in between. This CDR3 is 14 amino acids long. CDR3 bases: TGTGCCAGTAGTATCTTCGACAGGCAACAGCCCCAGCATTTT. This sequence encodes CASSIFDRQQPQHF.

The V and J genes are TRBV6-6 and TRBJ1-2; the match to TRBD1 covers 8 bases. CDR1 and CDR2 (germline): MNHNY, SVGAGI (reference sequence). The V gene end was trimmed by 2 bases and the J gene end by 7 bases; junction bases not matched to a gene: 3. The CDR3 totals 13 residues. Written as DNA, the CDR3 is TGTGCCAGCAGTTACGGACAGGGTGGTGGCTACACCTTC. Residues: CASSYGQGGGYTF.

The rearrangement joins TRBV6-1 to TRBJ1-5; TRBD1 is a possible D gene (6 bases). The CDR3 length is 15 residues. V lost 2 bases to trimming and J lost 2 bases, with 10 bases between them. Germline V gene lookup returns CDR1 MNHNS and CDR2 SASEGT. As DNA, the CDR3 is TGTGCCAGCAGTGAATTTAGGACAGGCAATCAGCCCCAGCATTTT. Translation: CASSEFRTGNQPQHF.

V usage is TRBV3-1 (or the pseudogene TRBV3-2) and J usage is TRBJ1-2; TRBD1 agrees at 7 bases. Germline V gives CDR1 LGHDT, CDR2 YNNKEL (reference sequence). Germline trimming cut 6 bases from V and 6 bases from J; bases unmatched to any gene: 13. This CDR3 is 15 amino acids long. CDR3 protein: CASRPTDRVGDGYTF. In nucleotides, the CDR3 is TGTGCCAGCAGACCTACTGACAGGGTAGGAGATGGCTACACCTTC.